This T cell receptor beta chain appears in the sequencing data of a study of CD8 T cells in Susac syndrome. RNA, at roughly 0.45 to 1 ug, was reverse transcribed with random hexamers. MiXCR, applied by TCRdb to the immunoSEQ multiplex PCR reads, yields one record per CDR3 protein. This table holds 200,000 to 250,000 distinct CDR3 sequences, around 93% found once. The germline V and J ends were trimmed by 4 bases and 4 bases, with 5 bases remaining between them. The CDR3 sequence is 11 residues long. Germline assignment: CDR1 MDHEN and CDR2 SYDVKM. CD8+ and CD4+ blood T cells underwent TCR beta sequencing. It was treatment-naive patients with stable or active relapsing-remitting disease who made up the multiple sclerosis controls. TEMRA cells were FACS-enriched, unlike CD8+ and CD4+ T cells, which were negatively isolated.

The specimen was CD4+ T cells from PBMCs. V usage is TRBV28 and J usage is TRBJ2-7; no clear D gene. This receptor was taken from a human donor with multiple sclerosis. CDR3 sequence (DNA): TGTGCCAGCAGTTACCGTTACGAGCAGTACTTC. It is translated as CASSYRYEQYF.